What follows are 20 T cell receptor beta chains derived from one specimen sequenced in a study of cytomegalovirus exposure and HLA in healthy donors. PCR used 60 Vbeta primers and 13 Jbeta primers. Clones were read by immunoSEQ multiplex PCR, and TCRdb kept only the in-frame ones, dropping some. The table lists more than 80,000 clones, 70% to 75% of them singletons. Specimen: PBMCs. The receptor set was obtained from a female donor in good health and CMV-seronegative.

This chain uses TRBV30 with TRBJ2-2, with D perhaps TRBD2 (6 bases). Trimming left V 0 bases short and J 5 bases short, with 16 bases between. CDR1 and CDR2 (germline): GTSNPN, SVGIG (reference sequence). The CDR3 consists of 16 residues. CDR3 in amino acids: CAWSVRVGRGTGELFF. CDR3 DNA: TGTGCCTGGAGTGTACGTGTCGGGAGAGGGACCGGGGAGCTGTTTTTT.

This chain uses TRBV27 with TRBJ2-7; D is perhaps TRBD2 (5 bases). CDR3 length equals 13 residues. Germline values: CDR1 MNHEY, CDR2 SMNVEV (reference sequence). V lost 3 bases and J lost 2, with 8 bases in between. CDR3 loop: CASSFGVAYEQYF. For the CDR3, the DNA is TGTGCCAGCAGTTTCGGGGTTGCCTACGAGCAGTACTTC.

This clone was observed a handful of times. This chain joins TRBV7-2 and TRBJ2-5; the match to TRBD1 covers 9 bases. This CDR3 comprises 17 residues. The J segment lost 5 bases and the V segment lost 4 bases, leaving 14 bases of the junction unmatched. In germline, CDR1 is SGHTA, CDR2 FQGNSA. CDR3 nucleotide sequence: TGTGCCAGCAGCTCGTTATCTATCGGGACAGGGAAGGAGACCCAGTACTTC. Its translation: CASSSLSIGTGKETQYF.

The V gene is TRBV23-1, the J gene TRBJ2-5; tentative D call: TRBD1 (6 bases). TRBV23-1 is assigned to the ORF class and has an uncertain function. V lost 2 bases, J lost 4 bases, and 11 bases lay in between. The CDR3 has 14 residues. The CDR3 is CASSQVPGVETQYF. The CDR3 nucleotides are TGCGCCAGCAGTCAAGTCCCAGGGGTAGAGACCCAGTACTTC.

This clone was seen more than once but under ten times. The chain uses TRBV25-1 and TRBJ2-7, with unresolved D. The CDR3 has 11 amino acids. V dropped 8 bases and J dropped 4 bases, with 9 bases sitting between them. Germline V CDR1 and CDR2: MGHDK, SYGVNS. The chain's CDR3 is CASSIGYEQYF. The CDR3 nucleotides read TGTGCCAGCTCTATTGGTTACGAGCAGTACTTC.

The rearrangement links TRBV4-3 to TRBJ2-1; TRBD1 agrees at 10 bases. This CDR3 is 16 amino acids long. The trim removed 3 bases at V and 8 bases at J, leaving 10 bases unmatched. CDR1 LGHNA and CDR2 YSLEER come from the germline V gene. CDR3 sequence: CASSQGLGQGFDEQFF. The CDR3 DNA reads TGCGCCAGCAGCCAGGGGCTGGGACAGGGGTTCGATGAGCAGTTCTTC.

V gene TRBV19 combines with J gene TRBJ1-3; no clear D gene. The length of the CDR3 is 14 residues. Deletions cut 3 bases from V and 0 bases from J, with 6 bases between. CDR1 is LNHDA, CDR2 SQIVND, per germline (reference sequence). The CDR3: CASSISGSGNTIYF. Written as DNA, the CDR3 is TGTGCCAGTAGTATTTCCGGCTCTGGAAACACCATATATTTT.

The chain recombines TRBV19 with TRBJ2-1, with 14 bases lining up with TRBD2. The J segment lost 8 bases and the V segment lost 4 bases, leaving 7 bases of the junction unmatched. This CDR3 is built from 16 residues. CDR1 is LNHDA, CDR2 SQIVND, per germline (reference sequence). Here the CDR3 DNA reads TGTGCCAGTAGTACTACCGGGACTAGCGGGAGACATGAGCAGTTCTTC. Its translation: CASSTTGTSGRHEQFF.

The chain combines TRBV6-6 with TRBJ2-1; TRBD2 aligns across 9 bases. Per germline, CDR1 MNHNY and CDR2 SVGAGI (reference sequence). Trimming cost V 3 bases and J 8 bases; bases outside gene matches: 8. This CDR3 is built from 15 residues. CDR3 DNA: TGTGCCAGCAGTTATCGGCGGGAGGGGCTGCATGAGCAGTTCTTC. Amino acids: CASSYRREGLHEQFF.

This chain uses TRBV7-8 with TRBJ2-7, with D possibly matching TRBD2 (6 bases). The CDR3 has 14 residues. The ends were cut back, 5 bases at V and 1 base at J, with 12 bases in the middle. Germline V gene lookup returns CDR1 SGHVS and CDR2 FQNEAQ. The CDR3, as DNA: TGTGCCAGCAGCGCGGCTCGGGAGTCCTACGAGCAGTACTTC. It translates to CASSAARESYEQYF. Variable domain in full (rest from reference TRBV7-8 and TRBJ2-7): GAGVSQSPRYKVAKRGQDVALRCDPISGHVSLFWYQQALGQGPEFLTYFQNEAQLDKSGLPSDRFFAERPEGSVSTLKIQRTQQEDSAVYLCASSAARESYEQYFGPGTRLTVT.

The gene calls are TRBV18 and TRBJ1-4; D unresolved. Germline V gene sequence: CDR1 KGHSH, CDR2 LQKENI. Trimming took 2 bases from V and 4 from J, leaving 11 bases between them. CDR3 length: 15 amino acids. Here the CDR3 DNA reads TGTGCCAGCTCACCATCGGGAGGAGATAATGAAAAACTGTTTTTT. The encoded protein is CASSPSGGDNEKLFF.

The chain recombines TRBV30 with TRBJ1-2; D not certain. Between the trimmed V and J ends, which lost 2 bases and 5 bases, there was a span of 9 bases. The CDR3 is 12 amino acids. From germline, CDR1 is GTSNPN and CDR2 SVGIG (reference sequence). CDR3 sequence (DNA): TGTGCCTGGAGTTCCCTTAGTTATGGCTACACCTTC. It is translated as CAWSSLSYGYTF.

As for this clone: The junction departs from germline at one end; a sequencing error may be responsible. This chain links TRBV7-7 with TRBJ2-7, with D possibly being TRBD1 (6 bases). Germline V gene sequence: CDR1 SSHAT, CDR2 FNYEAQ (reference sequence). This CDR3 spans 15 amino acids. The CDR3 nucleotides read TGTGCTAGCAGCTTAGAGGCAGGGGAGAGCTACGAGCAGTACTTC. Translated, it gives CASSLEAGESYEQYF.

The chain is built from TRBV11-2 and TRBJ2-7; D is perhaps TRBD2 (6 bases). The CDR3 sequence is 15 residues long. Germline CDR1 reads SGHAT; CDR2 reads FQNNGV. V gave up 1 base and J gave up 2 bases, with 12 bases separating them. The CDR3 coding sequence is TGTGCCAGCAGCTTAGTTCGGGGGACCGCCTACGAGCAGTACTTC. Its translation: CASSLVRGTAYEQYF.

The J gene is TRBJ2-1, the V gene TRBV7-8; 14 bases agree with TRBD2. J lost 8 bases, V lost 5 bases, and 8 bases had no gene match. Germline V gene sequence: CDR1 SGHVS, CDR2 FQNEAQ. This CDR3 has 16 residues. The CDR3 region has the DNA TGTGCCAGCAGCCCGAGGACTAGCGGGAGGAGGTATGAGCAGTTCTTC. Translation: CASSPRTSGRRYEQFF.

The V gene is TRBV10-2, the J gene TRBJ2-7; 8 bases match TRBD2. Germline V lookup: CDR1 WSHSY, CDR2 SAAADI. V shed 6 bases and J 5 bases; nucleotides not matched to a gene: 15. This CDR3 has 16 residues. CDR3 in amino acids: CASRLAGTSGSHEQYF. The CDR3 nucleotides are TGCGCCAGCAGGCTTGCCGGGACTAGTGGAAGCCACGAGCAGTACTTC.

This clone was recorded a few times. V and J are TRBV4-3 and TRBJ2-1, with 13 positions matching TRBD2. In germline, CDR1 is LGHNA, CDR2 YSLEER. The CDR3 is made up of 16 amino acids. The V gene end was trimmed by 5 bases and the J gene end by 8 bases; junction bases not matched to a gene: 9. CDR3 coding DNA: TGCGCCAGCAGCGCCCGGACTAGCGGGAGTGGGTATGAGCAGTTCTTC. Translating it yields CASSARTSGSGYEQFF.

The genes are TRBV29-1 and TRBJ2-5; tentative D call: TRBD1 (6 bases). Germline V gene data show CDR1 as SQVTM and CDR2 as ANQGSEA. The CDR3 is 13 residues long. The ends were cut back, 6 bases at V and 0 bases at J, with 11 bases in the middle. CDR3 residues: CSVDQGYQETQYF. The CDR3 DNA is TGCAGCGTAGACCAGGGGTACCAAGAGACCCAGTACTTC.

The rearrangement joins TRBV2 to TRBJ2-1; a possible D gene is TRBD1 (5 bases). The germline gives CDR1 SNHLY, CDR2 FYNNEI. The CDR3 has 15 amino acids. Trimming stripped 5 bases from V and 5 bases from J, with 16 bases between. Here the CDR3 reads CASSKDTFGDNEQFF. The CDR3 coding sequence is TGTGCCAGCAGTAAGGACACGTTCGGCGACAATGAGCAGTTCTTC.

A few counts support this clone. The chain uses TRBV20-1 and TRBJ2-1, with D perhaps TRBD1 (5 bases). The CDR3 runs 11 residues. Germline assignment: CDR1 DFQATT and CDR2 SNEGSKA (reference sequence). Trimming took 3 bases from V and 9 from J, leaving 9 bases between them. The DNA for the CDR3 is TGCAGTGCTAGGAATGGGGCTGAGCAGTTCTTC. As protein: CSARNGAEQFF.